This note documents a single T cell receptor (beta chain) sequence. No antigen is known for it. No base quality information exists; no much larger clone differs at one position. TCRbeta CDR3 regions were amplified from genomic DNA by means of the immunoSEQ Assay, a bias-controlled multiplex PCR. On the authors' methods: Within the assay, amplification of reference gene primers was used to estimate how many nucleated cells each sample contained. To quantify the absolute abundance of each unique TCRbeta CDR3 rearrangement, sequence reads were collapsed and filtered. For each sample, productive Simpson clonality was calculated by taking the square root of Simpson's diversity index across productive rearrangements. The clones in this table, taken by TCRdb from immuneACCESS, are in-frame only. Not every clone is retained; where verified, under half of the shortfall comes from an unresolved V gene, and the cause of the rest is unknown. V and J calls plus clone size are reproduced from that table; the DNA served to infer D and trimming. The table for this sample lists about 30,000 clones; approximately 90% of them were counted only once. The ten largest clonotypes hold around two fifths of the sample.

The data originate from a study of blood T cell repertoires in COVID-19 (dated by TCRdb to about 2020). In the study overall: Samples from collaborators originated in the United States, Italy and Spain and spanned both the acute and convalescent phases of COVID-19. The prospective study material was composed of cDNA or gDNA derived from T cells, B-cell-depleted T cells, or PBMCs. Deeply sampled blood TCRbeta repertoires from subjects exposed to, actively infected with, or recovered from COVID-19 were included in the dataset. The repertoires were made available in a free public database intended to serve as a resource for research on the immune response to SARS-CoV-2. Samples were obtained from the ongoing ImmuneRACE study (first 160 participants) and from about 1,300 subjects provided by 6 global collaborators. Sample metadata almost always included a de-identified subject ID, COVID-19 status, age in years and sex. Where available, HLA class I and class II types were obtained from metadata supplied by the sample provider rather than from assay-based typing. Beyond this particular receptor, the publication reports: How much clinical and demographic metadata was included differed by source and by participant, and the metadata was provided uncurated.

The collaborating institutions used their own protocols to collect whole blood in K2EDTA tubes. Collaborator samples were shipped for TCRbeta analysis as frozen whole blood, isolated PBMCs, or DNA extracted from either sample type. The CDR3 measures 14 amino acids from cysteine to phenylalanine. Kept here is only the CDR3 DNA, which spans 42 bases and is read in frame from base 1. V is shortened by 1 base, J by 2 bases, and the region joining them spans 9 bases. The germline V gene supplies CDR1 SGHRS and CDR2 YFSETQ. The source of this sequence is a man in his sixties with active or convalescent COVID-19. The sequence joins TRBV5-1 to TRBJ1-1; the D gene cannot be named for sure. The material sequenced was peripheral blood. In nucleotide form, the sequence is TGCGCCAGCAGCTTGTTCGGCGGAAACACTGAAGCTTTCTTT. Its protein is CASSLFGGNTEAFF. With the portions outside the CDR3 filled from the reference TRBV5-1 and TRBJ1-1 genes, the complete variable region becomes KAGVTQTPRYLIKTRGQQVTLSCSPISGHRSVSWYQQTPGQGLQFLFEYFSETQRNKGNFPGRFSGRQFSNSRSEMNVSTLELGDSALYLCASSLFGGNTEAFFGQGTRLTVV.